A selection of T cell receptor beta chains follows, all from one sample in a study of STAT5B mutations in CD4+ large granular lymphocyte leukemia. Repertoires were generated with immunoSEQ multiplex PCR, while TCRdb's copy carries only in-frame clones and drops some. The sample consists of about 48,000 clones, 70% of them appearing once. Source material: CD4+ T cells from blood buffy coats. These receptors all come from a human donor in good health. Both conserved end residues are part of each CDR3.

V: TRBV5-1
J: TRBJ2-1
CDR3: CASSPTASYNEQFF

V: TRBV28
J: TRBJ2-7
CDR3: CASTLAGYEQYF

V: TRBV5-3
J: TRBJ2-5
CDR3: CARSHPPDRDQETQYF

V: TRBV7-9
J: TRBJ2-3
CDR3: CASRSSGGDTQYF

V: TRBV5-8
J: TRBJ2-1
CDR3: CASSYNRGAYNEQFF

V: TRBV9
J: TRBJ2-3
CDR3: CASSEAPRVDTQYF

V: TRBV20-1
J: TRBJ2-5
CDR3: CSALLQETQYF

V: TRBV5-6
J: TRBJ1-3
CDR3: CASSGPGQGFGNTIYF

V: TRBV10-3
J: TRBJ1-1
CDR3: CAISAEFRGNTEAFF

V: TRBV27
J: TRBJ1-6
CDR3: CASSPDSYNSPLHF

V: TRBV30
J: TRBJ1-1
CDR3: CACRLYPDTSMNTEAFF

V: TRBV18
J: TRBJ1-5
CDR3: CASSPPARGPQHF

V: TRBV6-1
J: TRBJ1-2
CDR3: CASTREYATGYTF

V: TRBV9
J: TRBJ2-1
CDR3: CASSAGGNNEQFF

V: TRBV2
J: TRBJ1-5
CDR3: CASSNDRVGQPQHF

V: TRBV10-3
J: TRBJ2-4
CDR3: CATRQGDIQYF

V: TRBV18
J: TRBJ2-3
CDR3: CASSNLQADTQYF

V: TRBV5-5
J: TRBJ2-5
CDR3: CASRPTGTTEETQYF

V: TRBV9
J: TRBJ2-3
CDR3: CASSVVSPPDTQYF

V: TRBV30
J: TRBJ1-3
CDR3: CAWSGSSGNTIYF

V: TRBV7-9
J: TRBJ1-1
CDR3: CASSSQGFTEAFF

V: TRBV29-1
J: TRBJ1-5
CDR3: CSVVTGPNQPQHF

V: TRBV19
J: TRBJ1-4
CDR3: CASRPHAATNEKLFF

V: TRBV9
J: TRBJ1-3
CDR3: CASSEGPSSGNTIYF

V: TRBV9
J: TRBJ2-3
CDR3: CASSVSTDTDTQYF

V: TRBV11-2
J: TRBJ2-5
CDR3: CASSFGGLAGGTQYF

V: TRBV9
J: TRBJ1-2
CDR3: CASAALGDLYGYTF

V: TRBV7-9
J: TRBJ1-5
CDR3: CASSLDRGGQPQHF

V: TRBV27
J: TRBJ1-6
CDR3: CASSSSGSPLHF

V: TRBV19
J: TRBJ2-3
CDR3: CASRTGAGGTQYF

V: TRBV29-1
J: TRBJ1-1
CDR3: CSVAGQYNTEAFF

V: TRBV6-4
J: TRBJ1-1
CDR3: CASSLGLGSEAFF

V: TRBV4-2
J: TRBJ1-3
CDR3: CASSQGAAGNTIYF

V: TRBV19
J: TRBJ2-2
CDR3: CASSIGGYVSGGELFF

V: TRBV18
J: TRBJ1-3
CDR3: CASSPEVQGLSGNTIYF

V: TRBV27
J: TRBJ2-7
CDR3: CASSFHRQGEEQYF

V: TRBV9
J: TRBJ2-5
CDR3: CASSVGRGWETQYF

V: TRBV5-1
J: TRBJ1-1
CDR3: CASSSGTGANTEAFF

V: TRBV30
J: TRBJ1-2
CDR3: CAWTPGQRSGYTF

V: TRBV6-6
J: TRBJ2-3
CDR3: CASSYPQTPDTQYF

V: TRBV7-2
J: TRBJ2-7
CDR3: CASSLLSASSYEQYF

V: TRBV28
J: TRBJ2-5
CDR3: CASFSGGQQETQYF

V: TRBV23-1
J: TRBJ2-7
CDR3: CASSQLERHSYEQYF

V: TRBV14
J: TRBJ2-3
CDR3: CASSQELADTQYF

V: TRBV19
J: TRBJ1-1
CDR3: CASSFALGVNTEAFF

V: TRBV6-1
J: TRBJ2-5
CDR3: CASSEGPGLRETQYF

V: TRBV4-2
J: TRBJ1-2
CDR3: CASSQDREWPYGYTF

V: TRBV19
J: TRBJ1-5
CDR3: CASSFTGQISNQPQHF

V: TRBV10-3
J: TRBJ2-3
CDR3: CAISEMGDTQYF

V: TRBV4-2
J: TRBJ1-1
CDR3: CASSQAEGQDYAEAFF

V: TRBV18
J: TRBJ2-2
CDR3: CASSPPSGGNTGELFF

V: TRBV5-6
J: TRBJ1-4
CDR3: CASSLGGFQNEKLFF

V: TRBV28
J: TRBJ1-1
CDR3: CASSLATGVTEAFF

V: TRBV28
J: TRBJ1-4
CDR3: CASSPGTGGDEKLFF

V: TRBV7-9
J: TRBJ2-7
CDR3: CASSARQGLGVEQYF

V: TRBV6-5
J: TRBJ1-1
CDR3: CASSGTGVSDTEAFF

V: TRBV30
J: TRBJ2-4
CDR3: CAWSVGTGGSKNIQYF

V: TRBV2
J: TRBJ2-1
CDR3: CASTPGRNEQFF